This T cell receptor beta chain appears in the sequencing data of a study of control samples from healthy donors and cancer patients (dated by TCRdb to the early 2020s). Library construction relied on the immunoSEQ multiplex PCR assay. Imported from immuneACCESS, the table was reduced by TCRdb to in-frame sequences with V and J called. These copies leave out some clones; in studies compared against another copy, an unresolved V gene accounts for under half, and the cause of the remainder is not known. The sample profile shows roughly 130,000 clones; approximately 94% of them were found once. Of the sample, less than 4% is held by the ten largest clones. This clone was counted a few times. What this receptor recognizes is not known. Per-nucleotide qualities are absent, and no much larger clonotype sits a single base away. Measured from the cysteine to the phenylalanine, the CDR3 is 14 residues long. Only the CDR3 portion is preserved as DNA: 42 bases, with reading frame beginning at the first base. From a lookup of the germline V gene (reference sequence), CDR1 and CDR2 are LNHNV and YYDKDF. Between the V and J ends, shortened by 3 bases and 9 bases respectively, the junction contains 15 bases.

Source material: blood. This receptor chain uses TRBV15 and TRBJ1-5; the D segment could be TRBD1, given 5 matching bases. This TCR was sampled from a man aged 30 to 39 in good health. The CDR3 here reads CATSRAGDGVPQHF. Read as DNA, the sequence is TGTGCCACCAGCAGGGCGGGGGACGGCGTGCCCCAGCATTTT.